A selection of T cell receptor beta chains follows, all from one sample in a study of cytomegalovirus exposure and HLA in healthy donors. TCRdb's table, derived via immunoSEQ multiplex PCR, lists solely in-frame clones and lacks some. The table includes over 120,000 clones, 70% to 85% detected once. Sequencing input: PBMCs. All receptors derive from a man younger than 45 in good health and CMV-seropositive. The CDR3 runs from the conserved cysteine through the conserved F or W. D genes are given only for firm matches. Some rows mark clone size as missing; the rest say once, few, many or name a class of expanded clone.

d_gene | j_gene | abundance | v_gene | CDR3nt | CDR3aa
NA | TRBJ1-2 | NA | TRBV10-3 | TGTGCCATCAGTGAGTCTAACAGTAACTATGGCTACACCTTC | CAISESNSNYGYTF
NA | TRBJ1-4 | NA | TRBV6-1 | TGTGCCAGCAGTGAAGACCCCGGGGGGCAGGGAGGTAATGAAAAACTGTTTTTT | CASSEDPGGQGGNEKLFF
TRBD2 | TRBJ2-3 | NA | TRBV7-3 | TGTGCCAGCAGCTTAAGCGGGGGTGATACGCAGTATTTT | CASSLSGGDTQYF
TRBD1 | TRBJ1-1 | NA | TRBV19 | TGTGCCGCCGACAGGGGGAAACAGAACACTGAAGCTTTCTTT | CAADRGKQNTEAFF
TRBD1 | TRBJ1-2 | NA | TRBV7-9 | TGTTCCTCCGGACAGGACAGCTATGGCTACACCTTC | CSSGQDSYGYTF
TRBD1 | TRBJ1-2 | NA | TRBV7-3 | TGTGCCAGCAGCTCCTACAGGGGGCTAGACTATGGCTACACCTTC | CASSSYRGLDYGYTF
NA | TRBJ1-1 | NA | TRBV14 | TGTGCCAGCAGCCGGGCAGGGATGAACACTGAAGCTTTCTTT | CASSRAGMNTEAFF
NA | TRBJ1-6 | once | TRBV5-4 | TGTGCCAGCAGCTTGGGTGGGAGCTACTCACCCCTCCACTTT | CASSLGGSYSPLHF
NA | TRBJ2-1 | NA | TRBV9 | TGTGCCAGCAGCTTGAACACCGACAATGAGCAGTTCTTC | CASSLNTDNEQFF
NA | TRBJ1-5 | NA | TRBV5-8 | TGTGCCAGCAGCCAAGGAGAGAACAATCAGCCCCAGCATTTT | CASSQGENNQPQHF
NA | TRBJ1-5 | NA | TRBV18 | TGTGCCAGCTCATCAACAGGAGGCAATCAGCCCCAGCATTTT | CASSSTGGNQPQHF
NA | TRBJ2-1 | NA | TRBV9 | TGTGCCAGCAGCGTAGCAGGGAATCTGGGCAATGAGCAGTTCTTC | CASSVAGNLGNEQFF
NA | TRBJ1-6 | NA | TRBV6-5 | TGTGCCAGCACCCCAGACTGGTCCTGGAATTCACCCCTCCACTTT | CASTPDWSWNSPLHF
NA | TRBJ2-4 | NA | TRBV7-2 | TGTGCCAGCAGCGAGTCAATCCAAAACATTCAGTACTTC | CASSESIQNIQYF
NA | TRBJ2-7 | once | TRBV7-2 | TGTGCCACCAGAGCCGCCGCTACCTCCGACGAGCAGTACTTC | CATRAAATSDEQYF
TRBD1 | TRBJ2-7 | NA | TRBV4-2 | TGTGCCAGCAGCCGCCAGGGGGTCCACTCCTACGAGCAGTACTTC | CASSRQGVHSYEQYF
TRBD2 | TRBJ2-2 | few | TRBV11-2 | TGTGCCAGCAGCTCCGTACGGAGCGGGAGGACAAACACCGGGGAGCTGTTTTTT | CASSSVRSGRTNTGELFF
TRBD1 | TRBJ1-1 | NA | TRBV7-3 | TGTGCCAGCAGCAGACAGGGGGCTGGGGGCACTGAAGCTTTCTTT | CASSRQGAGGTEAFF
NA | TRBJ1-4 | NA | TRBV21-1 | TGTGCCAGCAGCCCCAAGAGACAGGGGGCGGAAAAACTGTTTTTT | CASSPKRQGAEKLFF
NA | TRBJ2-2 | NA | TRBV5-1 | TGCGCCAGCAGCCCTGGGGGGTCGGTTGGCACCGGGGAGCTGTTTTTT | CASSPGGSVGTGELFF
TRBD2 | TRBJ2-1 | NA | TRBV5-1 | TGCGCCAGCACCTTAACCGGGACTAGCGACTACAATGAGCAGTTCTTC | CASTLTGTSDYNEQFF
TRBD1 | TRBJ2-7 | NA | TRBV30 | TGTGCCTGGACTGGGGACAGGCGAAAATACGAGCAGTACTTC | CAWTGDRRKYEQYF
NA | TRBJ2-7 | NA | TRBV6-1 | TGTGCCAGCAGTGAAGCTGCCCACCTCGAGCAGTACTTC | CASSEAAHLEQYF
NA | TRBJ2-7 | few | TRBV10-2 | TGCGCCAGCAGTGAGGCACTAGTACAGGGAATCTACGAGCAGTACTTC | CASSEALVQGIYEQYF
TRBD1 | TRBJ2-7 | NA | TRBV18 | TGTGCCAGCTCACCCCCCGGGACAGTAGCGATTGAGCAGTACTTC | CASSPPGTVAIEQYF
NA | TRBJ1-1 | NA | TRBV28 | TGTGCCAGCAGTTTCCCCCCCTTTGAAGCTTTCTTT | CASSFPPFEAFF
NA | TRBJ2-7 | NA | TRBV5-4 | TGTGCCAGTTCCGAGGCGGGGGCCCTTTACGAGCAGTACTTC | CASSEAGALYEQYF
NA | TRBJ1-3 | NA | TRBV4-2 | TGTGCCAGCAGCCACATGGCGGGGGGAAAAGGAAACACCATATATTTT | CASSHMAGGKGNTIYF
TRBD1 | TRBJ1-5 | NA | TRBV5-8 | TGTGCCAGCAGCCCAGGGACAGGTGGCAATCAGCCCCAGCATTTT | CASSPGTGGNQPQHF
TRBD2 | TRBJ2-1 | NA | TRBV2 | TGTGCCAGCAGTTGGGCAAGGGGACTAGCGGGAGGGCCGAATGAGCAGTTCTTC | CASSWARGLAGGPNEQFF
TRBD1 | TRBJ2-7 | NA | TRBV10-1 | TGCGCCAGCGCCGAAGGACAGGGCTACGAGCAGTACTTC | CASAEGQGYEQYF
NA | TRBJ2-1 | NA | TRBV6-1 | TGTGCCAGCACTAGAAGCCGGGTCCCCTACAATGAGCAGTTCTTC | CASTRSRVPYNEQFF
NA | TRBJ2-7 | NA | TRBV21-1 | TGTGCCAGCAGCCGGCGCGGTTCAGGGGGATCGGCCGAGCAGTACTTC | CASSRRGSGGSAEQYF
TRBD1 | TRBJ2-5 | NA | TRBV5-1 | TGCGCCAGCAGCCTAGGGACAGTCCAACAAGAGACCCAGTACTTC | CASSLGTVQQETQYF
NA | TRBJ1-4 | few | TRBV5-1 | TGCGCCAGCAGCTTGTCTGTCTCCACTAATGAAAAACTGTTTTTT | CASSLSVSTNEKLFF
NA | TRBJ1-4 | NA | TRBV28 | TGTGCCAGCAGTTTGGGGGGATTTCGTCGGACTAATGAAAAACTGTTTTTT | CASSLGGFRRTNEKLFF
NA | TRBJ1-1 | NA | TRBV7-9 | TGTGCCTCCGCTAAGGAGGGACGAGCTTTCTTT | CASAKEGRAFF
NA | TRBJ2-1 | NA | TRBV11-2 | TGTGCCAGCAGCCTACTAGGCAATGAGCAGTTCTTC | CASSLLGNEQFF
NA | TRBJ1-1 | NA | TRBV5-1 | TGCGCCAGCAGCTTCCAGGGCGAGAACACTGAAGCTTTCTTT | CASSFQGENTEAFF
NA | TRBJ2-7 | NA | TRBV5-1 | TGCGCCAGCAGCTTGGGACTACCTTACAGGGTCGAGCAGTACTTC | CASSLGLPYRVEQYF
TRBD1 | TRBJ2-3 | NA | TRBV4-1 | TGCGCCAGCAGCCAAGCCAGGGGGACAGATACGCAGTATTTT | CASSQARGTDTQYF
TRBD1 | TRBJ2-7 | NA | TRBV11-2 | TGTGCCAGCAGCTTAGATTGGACAGGGGCTACCTACGAGCAGTACTTC | CASSLDWTGATYEQYF
TRBD1 | TRBJ1-2 | NA | TRBV6-5 | TGTGCCAGCAGTTACGGGCAGGGGGCGCACGTCTATGGCTACACCTTC | CASSYGQGAHVYGYTF
TRBD2 | TRBJ2-2 | NA | TRBV9 | TGTGCCAGCAGCAAGAAAACCGGGACTAGCGGGGGGGCCGGCACCGGGGAGCTGTTTTTT | CASSKKTGTSGGAGTGELFF
NA | TRBJ2-7 | once | TRBV11-3 | TGTGCCAGCAGCTTAGGGGTGGAGAGCGAGCAGTACTTC | CASSLGVESEQYF
NA | TRBJ2-5 | NA | TRBV7-6 | TGTGCCAGCAGCCCCCAAGGGGACTCCCCGACCCAGTACTTC | CASSPQGDSPTQYF
TRBD2 | TRBJ2-5 | NA | TRBV29-1 | TGCAGCGTTGGATGGACGGGAGGGTACCAAGAGACCCAGTACTTC | CSVGWTGGYQETQYF
NA | TRBJ2-3 | once | TRBV5-1 | TGCGCCAGCAGCCCTCAGACGGGGGAAACAGATACGCAGTATTTT | CASSPQTGETDTQYF
NA | TRBJ2-7 | NA | TRBV2 | TGTGCCAGCAGCCCCCGAGGGCTAGGCGAGTACGAGCAGTACTTC | CASSPRGLGEYEQYF
NA | TRBJ2-7 | NA | TRBV9 | TGTGCCAGCAGCGTAGTGACGGAGTCCAGCGAGCAGTACTTC | CASSVVTESSEQYF
NA | TRBJ1-5 | NA | TRBV2 | TGTGCCAGCAGTGTTGAGGTCGGCAGCAATCAGCCCCAGCATTTT | CASSVEVGSNQPQHF